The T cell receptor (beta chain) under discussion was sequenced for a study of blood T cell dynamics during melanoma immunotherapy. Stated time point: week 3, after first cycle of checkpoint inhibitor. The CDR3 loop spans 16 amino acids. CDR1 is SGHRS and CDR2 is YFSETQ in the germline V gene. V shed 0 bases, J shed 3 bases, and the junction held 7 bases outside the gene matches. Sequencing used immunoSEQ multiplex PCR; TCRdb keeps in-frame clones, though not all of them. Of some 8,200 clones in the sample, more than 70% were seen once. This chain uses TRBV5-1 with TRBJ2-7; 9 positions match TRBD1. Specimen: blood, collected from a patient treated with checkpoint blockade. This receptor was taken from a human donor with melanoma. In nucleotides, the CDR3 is TGCGCCAGCAGCTTGGGCCCCCGGGACAGGGACTACGAGCAGTACTTC. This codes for CASSLGPRDRDYEQYF.